The TCR beta chain described here comes from a study of persistence of HIV-infected CD4 T cells. General study findings and limits: Degenerate expanded CDR3beta sequences were enriched among CMV- and Gag-responding cells. The rare CMV-responding cells with HIV-1 proviruses were not separately TCR-sequenced.

The libraries were made with immunoSEQ version 4 in survey mode. Using immunoSEQ multiplex PCR, the repertoire was profiled, and TCRdb retains in-frame clones only, with some absent. The data hold some 28,000 clones, with around 82% observed a single time. Stimulation used 9 to 10 ug/mL lysate from CMV-infected fibroblasts. CD40L-negative CD69-negative CD45RO-high memory CD4+ T cells were sorted as populations depleted of antigen-responding cells. To note about this clone: Its antigen is unknown.

Germline CDR1 is SGDLS and CDR2 is YYNGEE. Trimming shortened V by 3 bases and J by 4 bases, and 14 bases separated the two germline ends. The CDR3 length is 15 residues. The genes are TRBV9 and TRBJ2-1; perhaps TRBD1 as D (5 bases). The sample in question was CD4+ T cells sorted from PBMCs after roughly 19-hour stimulation, obtained from a patient who received antiretroviral therapy. The TCR originated in an adult man with HIV who was CMV-seropositive. The CDR3: CASSGSGSYYNEQFF. The DNA for the CDR3 is TGTGCCAGCAGCGGTTCAGGGTCCTATTACAATGAGCAGTTCTTC.